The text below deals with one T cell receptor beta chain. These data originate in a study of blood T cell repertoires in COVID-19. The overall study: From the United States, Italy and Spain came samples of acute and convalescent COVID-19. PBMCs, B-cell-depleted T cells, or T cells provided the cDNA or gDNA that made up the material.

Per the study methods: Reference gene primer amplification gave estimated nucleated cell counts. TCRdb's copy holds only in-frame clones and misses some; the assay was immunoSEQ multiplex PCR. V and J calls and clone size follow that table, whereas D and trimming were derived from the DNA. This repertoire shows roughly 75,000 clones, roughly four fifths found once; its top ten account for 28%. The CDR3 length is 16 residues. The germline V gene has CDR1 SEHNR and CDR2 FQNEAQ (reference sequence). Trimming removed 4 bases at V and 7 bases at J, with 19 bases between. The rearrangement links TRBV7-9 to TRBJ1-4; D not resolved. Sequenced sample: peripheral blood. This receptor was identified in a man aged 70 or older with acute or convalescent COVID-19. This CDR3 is CASSSSIQRVGEKLFF. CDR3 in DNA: TGTGCCAGCAGCTCCTCAATACAGAGGGTCGGTGAAAAACTGTTTTTT.